The text below deals with one T cell receptor (beta chain). Antigen: not known. TCR beta cDNA was generated via 5'RACE template switching incorporating UMIs. TCRdb reprocessed the 5' RACE reads and reports one entry per CDR3 protein, with no DNA. The record lists 500,000 or so distinct CDR3 sequences, of which the ten most abundant hold less than 4.5%. The CDR3 covers 16 residues. Germline V CDR1 and CDR2: KGHDR, SFDVKD. These data come from a study of T cells expressing NK-cell markers. About the research overall: Sorted CD3+CD56+NKG2C+, CD3+CD56+NKG2C- and CD3+CD56-NKG2C+ T-cell subsets were beta-chain profiled. Study conclusions and caveats: HCMV specificity of expanded NKG2C+ T cell clones remained unclear.

This TCR was recovered from a man younger than 35 in good health. The rearrangement uses TRBV24-1 and TRBJ2-1; checking the TCRdb D call of TRBD1 is not possible without DNA. Sequenced input: blood T cells: a sorted CD56 or NKG2C T cell subset, CD4+ or CD8+ T cells, or bulk PBMC T cells (not recorded which). The CDR3 spells CATGGGTGQNYNEQFF.